The 3 T cell receptor beta chains presented below share a single source sample, sequenced in a study of beta chain features in type 1 diabetes. General study points: In all four CD4+ subsets, TCRB CDR3 length was significantly, moderately reduced in type 1 diabetes.

For these receptors, no antigen is known. Reverse transcribing all isolated RNA meant expressed TCRB transcripts were sequenced. Method: immunoSEQ multiplex PCR; TCRdb's copy keeps in-frame clones and lacks some. This table holds about 640,000 clones, roughly an eighth found once. The sequenced sample was naive CD4+ T cells from blood. These TCRs come from a man between 25 and 39 years old with type 1 diabetes.

Comment on this clone: Other DNA sequences in the sample encode the same CDR3. The V and J genes are TRBV5-1 and TRBJ2-5; TRBD1 is a possible D gene (6 bases). CDR1 SGHRS and CDR2 YFSETQ come from the germline V gene. Trimming removed 0 bases from V and 2 bases from J, with 8 bases in between. This CDR3 contains 14 residues. In DNA, the CDR3 is TGCGCCAGCAGCTTGGTGGGGGCACAAGAGACCCAGTACTTC. This gives the protein CASSLVGAQETQYF.

The chain has TRBV5-1 and TRBJ2-2, with TRBD1 matching over 10 bases. Germline V gives CDR1 SGHRS, CDR2 YFSETQ. J lost 6 bases, V lost 4 bases, and 3 bases had no gene match. The CDR3 has 14 residues. Written as DNA, the CDR3 is TGCGCCAGCAGCCCCGACAGGGGGCCCGGGGAGCTGTTTTTT. Protein sequence: CASSPDRGPGELFF.

This chain uses TRBV19 with TRBJ2-3, with 8 nucleotides matching TRBD1. V dropped 7 bases and J dropped 1; count of bases not matched to a gene: 4. CDR1 and CDR2 (germline): LNHDA, SQIVND (reference sequence). The CDR3 totals 14 residues. The CDR3 sequence: CASMTGAGTDTQYF. DNA for the CDR3: TGTGCCAGTATGACAGGGGCGGGCACAGATACGCAGTATTTT.